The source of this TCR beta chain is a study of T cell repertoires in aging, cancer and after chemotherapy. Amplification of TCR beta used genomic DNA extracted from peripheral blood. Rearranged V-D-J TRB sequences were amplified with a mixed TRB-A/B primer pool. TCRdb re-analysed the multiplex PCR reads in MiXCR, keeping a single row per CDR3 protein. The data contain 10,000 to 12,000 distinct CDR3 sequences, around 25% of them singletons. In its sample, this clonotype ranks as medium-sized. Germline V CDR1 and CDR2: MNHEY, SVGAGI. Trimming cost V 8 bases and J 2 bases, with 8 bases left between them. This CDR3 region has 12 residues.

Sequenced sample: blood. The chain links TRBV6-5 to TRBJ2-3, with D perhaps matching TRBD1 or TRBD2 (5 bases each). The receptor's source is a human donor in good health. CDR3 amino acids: CASGTLTDTQYF. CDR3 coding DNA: TGTGCCAGCGGGACCCTCACAGATACGCAGTATTTT.